This T cell receptor (beta chain) originates from a study of T cell responses to AZD1222 COVID-19 vaccine. Study conclusions and caveats: A mostly white British donor set with more females was recruited, and clonal diversity was possibly underestimated.

In this sample, this clone turned up once. What it recognizes is unknown. CDR3 length equals 15 residues. Looked up from germline, CDR1 is LNHNV and CDR2 is YYDKDF (reference sequence). Trimming took off 0 bases at V and 7 bases at J, with 13 bases between the two ends. Profiled with immunoSEQ multiplex PCR; TCRdb holds only in-frame clones, not every one. The sample yields around 150,000 clones, around 84% seen once. The clonotype originates from an adult in good health. The gene calls are TRBV15 and TRBJ1-5, with a tentative D call TRBD1 (5 bases). Sample: peripheral blood, taken on day 0 of AZD1222 vaccination. CDR3 loop: CATSRDRGTEQPQHF. CDR3 nucleotides: TGTGCCACCAGCAGAGATCGGGGGACCGAGCAGCCCCAGCATTTT.